This entry features one TCR beta chain sequence. The assay was immunoSEQ multiplex PCR, and TCRdb's table has in-frame clones only and misses some. Of 120,000 or so clones in the sample, around four fifths are singletons; the top ten hold about 25%. V trimming: 5 bases; J trimming: 6 bases; junction bases outside the gene matches: 13. The CDR3 loop spans 17 amino acids. Germline lookup yields CDR1 PRHDT and CDR2 FYEKMQ (reference sequence). The data belong to a study of blood T cell repertoires in COVID-19. Whole-study context: The origin of the acute and convalescent COVID-19 samples was the United States, Italy and Spain.

Sequenced input: peripheral blood. V is TRBV13 and J is TRBJ2-3, with 11 bases matching TRBD2. The sequence was collected from a human donor in a cohort sampled during active COVID-19. The CDR3 loop reads CASSLRLSGGAGDTQYF. The CDR3 DNA reads TGTGCCAGCAGCCTAAGACTTAGCGGGGGGGCTGGGGATACGCAGTATTTT.